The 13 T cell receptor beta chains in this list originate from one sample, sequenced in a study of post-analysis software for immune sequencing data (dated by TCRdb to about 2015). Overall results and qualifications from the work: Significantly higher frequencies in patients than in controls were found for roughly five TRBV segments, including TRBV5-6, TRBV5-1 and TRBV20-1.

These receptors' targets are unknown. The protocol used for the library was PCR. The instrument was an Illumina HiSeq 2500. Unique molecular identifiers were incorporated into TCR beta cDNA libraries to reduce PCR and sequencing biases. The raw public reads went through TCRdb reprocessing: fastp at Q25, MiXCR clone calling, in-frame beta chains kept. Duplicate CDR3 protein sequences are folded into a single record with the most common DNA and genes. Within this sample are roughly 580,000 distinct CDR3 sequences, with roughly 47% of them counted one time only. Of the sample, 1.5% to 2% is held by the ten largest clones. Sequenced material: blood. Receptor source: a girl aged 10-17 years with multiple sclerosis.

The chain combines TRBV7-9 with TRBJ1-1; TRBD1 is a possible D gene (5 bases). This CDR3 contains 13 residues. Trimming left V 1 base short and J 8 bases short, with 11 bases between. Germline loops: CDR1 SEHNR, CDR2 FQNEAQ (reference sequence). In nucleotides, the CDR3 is TGTGCCAGCAGCTTAGTGAATGGGGACGAAGCTTTCTTT. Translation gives CASSLVNGDEAFF.

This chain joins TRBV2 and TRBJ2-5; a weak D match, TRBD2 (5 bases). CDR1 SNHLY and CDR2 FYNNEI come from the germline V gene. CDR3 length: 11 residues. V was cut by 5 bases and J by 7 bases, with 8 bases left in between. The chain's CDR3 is CASSPGRTQYF. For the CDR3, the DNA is TGTGCCAGCAGTCCGGGGAGGACCCAGTACTTC.

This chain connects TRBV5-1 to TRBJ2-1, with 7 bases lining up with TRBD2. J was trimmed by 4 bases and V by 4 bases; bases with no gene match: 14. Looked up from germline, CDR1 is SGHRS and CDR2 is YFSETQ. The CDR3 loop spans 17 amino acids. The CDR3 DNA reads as TGCGCCAGCAGCCGGACTCTTACGGGAGGACCTTACAATGAGCAGTTCTTC. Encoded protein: CASSRTLTGGPYNEQFF.

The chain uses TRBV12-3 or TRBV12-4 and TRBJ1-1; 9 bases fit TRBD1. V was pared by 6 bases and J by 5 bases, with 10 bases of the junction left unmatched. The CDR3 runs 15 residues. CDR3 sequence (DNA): TGTGCCAGCAGCGAACAGGGGGCGTTTGAAACTGAAGCTTTCTTT. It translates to CASSEQGAFETEAFF.

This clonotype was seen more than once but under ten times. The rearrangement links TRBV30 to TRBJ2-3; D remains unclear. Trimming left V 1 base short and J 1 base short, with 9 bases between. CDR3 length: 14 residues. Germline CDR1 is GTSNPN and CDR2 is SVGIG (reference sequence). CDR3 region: CAWSGVAGTDTQYF. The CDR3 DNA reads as TGTGCCTGGAGTGGAGTTGCTGGCACAGATACGCAGTATTTT. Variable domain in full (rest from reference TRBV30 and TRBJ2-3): SQTIHQWPATLVQPVGSPLSLECTVEGTSNPNLYWYRQAAGRGLQLLFYSVGIGQISSEVPQNLSASRPQDRQFILSSKKLLLSDSGFYLCAWSGVAGTDTQYFGPGTRLTVL.

Here the CDR3 reads CASSLHGDGYTF. The DNA of the CDR3 is TGCGCCAGCAGCTTGCACGGGGATGGCTACACCTTC. The V gene is TRBV5-1, the J gene TRBJ1-2; D is uncertain. Germline V CDR1 and CDR2: SGHRS, YFSETQ. Trimming took 1 base from V and 6 from J, leaving 7 bases between them. This CDR3 is 12 amino acids long.

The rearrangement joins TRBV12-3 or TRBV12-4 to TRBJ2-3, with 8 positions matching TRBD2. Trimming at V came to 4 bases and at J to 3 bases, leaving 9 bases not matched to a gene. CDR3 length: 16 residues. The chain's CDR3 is CASSWTSGRSTDTQYF. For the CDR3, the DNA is TGTGCCAGCAGTTGGACGAGCGGGAGATCAACAGATACGCAGTATTTT.

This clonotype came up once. The CDR3 DNA is TGTGCCAGCAGGTGGGGACAGCAAGAGACCCAGTACTTC. It codes for CASRWGQQETQYF. The chain uses TRBV7-2 and TRBJ2-5; 7 nucleotides line up with TRBD1. There are 13 residues in the CDR3. The V gene's germline CDR1 is SGHTA and CDR2 FQGNSA. Trimming removed 6 bases from V and 2 bases from J; junction bases left unmatched: 3.

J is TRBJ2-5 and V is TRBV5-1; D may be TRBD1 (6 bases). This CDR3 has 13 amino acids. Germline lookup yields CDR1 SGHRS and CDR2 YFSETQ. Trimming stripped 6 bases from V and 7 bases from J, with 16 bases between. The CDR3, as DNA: TGCGCCAGCACACAGGGTGCCCTAACGACCCAGTACTTC. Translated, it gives CASTQGALTTQYF.

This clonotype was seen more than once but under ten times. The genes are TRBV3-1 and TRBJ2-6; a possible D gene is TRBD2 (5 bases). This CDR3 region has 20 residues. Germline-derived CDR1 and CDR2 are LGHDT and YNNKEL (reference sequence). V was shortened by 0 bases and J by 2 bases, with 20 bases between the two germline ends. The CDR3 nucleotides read TGTGCCAGCAGCCAAGAAATAGAGGGATCTTTGCCACCTGGGGCCAACGTCCTGACTTTC. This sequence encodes CASSQEIEGSLPPGANVLTF.

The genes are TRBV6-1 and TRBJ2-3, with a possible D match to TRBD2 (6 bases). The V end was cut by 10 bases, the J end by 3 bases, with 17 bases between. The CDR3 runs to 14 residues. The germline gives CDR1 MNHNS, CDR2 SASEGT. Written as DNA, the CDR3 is TGTGCCACTAGGCCCGGGAGAGGAACAGATACGCAGTATTTT. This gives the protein CATRPGRGTDTQYF.

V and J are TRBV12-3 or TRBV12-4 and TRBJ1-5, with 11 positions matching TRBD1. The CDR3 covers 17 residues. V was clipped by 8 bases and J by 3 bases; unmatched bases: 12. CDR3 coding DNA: TGTGCCAGCGTAAATTCAGGGACAGGGGGGTTCAATCAGCCCCAGCATTTT. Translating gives CASVNSGTGGFNQPQHF.

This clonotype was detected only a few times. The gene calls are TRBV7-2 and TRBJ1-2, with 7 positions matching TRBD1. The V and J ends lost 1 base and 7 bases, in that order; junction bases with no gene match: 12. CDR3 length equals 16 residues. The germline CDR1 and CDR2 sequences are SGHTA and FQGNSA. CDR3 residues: CASSLGPPMAGGGYTF. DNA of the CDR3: TGTGCCAGCAGCTTAGGTCCCCCTATGGCAGGGGGTGGCTACACCTTC.